One sample yielded the 5 T cell receptor gamma chains listed below, sequenced in a study of Vδ1+ human thymocytes. General study points: Highly polyclonal TRG and TRD repertoires with Gaussian CDR3 length distributions appeared in thymus.

Extracted RNA was reverse transcribed into cDNA. Pooled V-gene forward primers with one constant-region reverse primer generated the CDR3 amplicons by multiplex PCR. TCRdb re-called the multiplex PCR reads via CATT. This table holds 35,000 or so gamma-chain clones, 20% to 25% found once. Antigens of these TCRs are unknown. Source material: Vdelta1+ gamma-delta thymocytes from the thymus. Subset reported: FACS-sorted CD3+ TCRalphabeta- TCRVdelta1+ TCRVdelta2- thymocytes. The receptors shown here come from a girl under two years old who had congenital heart surgery.

In this sample, this clone turned up a few times. The chain couples TRGV4 to TRGJ1 or TRGJ2. Germline assignment: CDR1 EGSTGY and CDR2 YDSYTSSV. CDR3 length equals 13 residues. V was pared by 0 bases and J by 7 bases, with 6 bases of the junction left unmatched. As DNA, the CDR3 is TGTGCCACCTGGGATGGGCGTTGGTATAAGAAACTCTTT. Translated, it gives CATWDGRWYKKLF.

The chain links TRGV3 to TRGJP2. V shed 0 bases, J shed 4 bases, and the junction held 14 bases outside the gene matches. Germline V gene data show CDR1 as VTNTFY and CDR2 as YDVSTARD (reference sequence). The CDR3 loop spans 18 amino acids. CDR3 in amino acids: CATWDRPRGSPSDWIKTF. CDR3 DNA sequence: TGTGCCACCTGGGACAGGCCGCGGGGTTCCCCTAGTGATTGGATCAAGACGTTT.

The V and J genes are TRGV4 and TRGJ1 or TRGJ2. V dropped 3 bases and J dropped 4; count of bases not matched to a gene: 12. There are 15 residues in the CDR3. CDR1 EGSTGY and CDR2 YDSYTSSV come from the germline V gene. The CDR3 is CATWDRHSGYYKKLF. The CDR3 DNA reads as TGTGCCACCTGGGATAGGCATTCCGGGTATTATAAGAAACTCTTT.

The chain recombines TRGV8 with TRGJP2. Germline V gene data show CDR1 as VENAVY and CDR2 as YDSYNSRV. This CDR3 is built from 14 residues. With V trimmed by 0 bases and J by 6 bases, 4 bases remained unmatched. DNA for the CDR3: TGTGCCACCTGGGATAGGTCTGGTGATTGGATCAAGACGTTT. Translation gives CATWDRSGDWIKTF.

This clone was observed a handful of times. J is TRGJ1 or TRGJ2 and V is TRGV2. The germline V gene encodes CDR1 EGSNGY and CDR2 YDSYNSKV. Germline trimming cut 3 bases from V and 6 bases from J; bases unmatched to any gene: 5. The CDR3 length is 12 residues. The CDR3 loop reads CATWDWFYKKLF. The CDR3, as DNA: TGTGCCACCTGGGACTGGTTTTATAAGAAACTCTTT.